Listed below are T cell receptor beta chains from one sample, sequenced in a study of blood T cell repertoires in COVID-19. This table comes from immunoSEQ multiplex PCR, and its TCRdb copy is limited to in-frame clones, with some not included. The sample has about 240,000 clones; about four fifths are singletons. Sequencing was carried out using peripheral blood. Every receptor here comes from a woman older than 75 with acute or convalescent COVID-19. The CDR3 runs from the conserved cysteine through the conserved F or W. Fields, in order: D gene, J gene, clone size, V gene, CDR3 protein, CDR3 DNA. The D gene is left open where the match is weak. Only some rows state a clone size, as once, few, many or a class for expanded clones.

D gene: TRBD2; J gene: TRBJ2-1; clone size: once; V gene: TRBV4-1; CDR3 protein: CASSHFIQSGGYNEQFF; CDR3 DNA: TGCGCCAGCAGCCACTTCATCCAGTCGGGGGGATACAATGAGCAGTTCTTC
D gene: -; J gene: TRBJ1-2; clone size: -; V gene: TRBV4-1; CDR3 protein: CASSQRGFGGYTF; CDR3 DNA: TGCGCCAGCAGCCAGCGGGGGTTTGGCGGCTACACCTTC
D gene: -; J gene: TRBJ1-1; clone size: once; V gene: TRBV18; CDR3 protein: CASSHGRAGSSTEAFF; CDR3 DNA: TGTGCCAGCTCCCACGGGAGAGCAGGGAGCAGCACTGAAGCTTTCTTT
D gene: TRBD1; J gene: TRBJ2-7; clone size: -; V gene: TRBV5-1; CDR3 protein: CASSYYPRTRDRDYEQYF; CDR3 DNA: TGCGCCAGCAGTTACTACCCCCGTACCCGGGACAGGGACTACGAGCAGTACTTC
D gene: -; J gene: TRBJ1-3; clone size: -; V gene: TRBV6-5; CDR3 protein: CASSYSIESGNTIYF; CDR3 DNA: TGTGCCAGCAGTTACTCCATTGAGTCTGGAAACACCATATATTTT
D gene: -; J gene: TRBJ1-4; clone size: -; V gene: TRBV5-6; CDR3 protein: CASSFAGANEKLFF; CDR3 DNA: TGTGCCAGCAGCTTCGCGGGGGCGAATGAAAAACTGTTTTTT
D gene: -; J gene: TRBJ2-3; clone size: -; V gene: TRBV2; CDR3 protein: CASSETRGVDTQYF; CDR3 DNA: TGTGCCAGCAGTGAAACGAGAGGCGTGGATACGCAGTATTTT
D gene: -; J gene: TRBJ2-7; clone size: few; V gene: TRBV28; CDR3 protein: CASRTPGSSGEQYF; CDR3 DNA: TGTGCCAGCAGGACCCCTGGGTCCTCGGGTGAGCAGTACTTC
D gene: TRBD1; J gene: TRBJ1-2; clone size: once; V gene: TRBV3-1/TRBV3-2; CDR3 protein: CASSQLGQGASGYTF; CDR3 DNA: TGTGCCAGCAGCCAACTCGGACAGGGGGCCTCTGGCTACACCTTC
D gene: -; J gene: TRBJ1-5; clone size: few; V gene: TRBV7-2; CDR3 protein: CASSLESGYQPQHF; CDR3 DNA: TGTGCCAGCAGCTTAGAGTCAGGATATCAGCCCCAGCATTTT
D gene: -; J gene: TRBJ1-1; clone size: -; V gene: TRBV7-9; CDR3 protein: CASSPRTEAFF; CDR3 DNA: TGTGCCAGCAGCCCGAGAACTGAAGCTTTCTTT
D gene: -; J gene: TRBJ1-1; clone size: -; V gene: TRBV6-1; CDR3 protein: CASSDTQGAFF; CDR3 DNA: TGTGCCAGCAGTGATACACAGGGAGCTTTCTTT
D gene: -; J gene: TRBJ1-3; clone size: -; V gene: TRBV10-1; CDR3 protein: CASTDRYSGNTIYF; CDR3 DNA: TGCGCCAGCACCGACAGGTACTCTGGAAACACCATATATTTT
D gene: TRBD1; J gene: TRBJ2-1; clone size: -; V gene: TRBV13; CDR3 protein: CASSSDRATYNEQFF; CDR3 DNA: TGTGCCAGCAGCTCGGACAGGGCAACCTACAATGAGCAGTTCTTC
D gene: TRBD1; J gene: TRBJ2-2; clone size: -; V gene: TRBV7-6; CDR3 protein: CASSENRGPTGELFF; CDR3 DNA: TGTGCCAGCAGCGAAAACAGGGGGCCCACCGGGGAGCTGTTTTTT
D gene: -; J gene: TRBJ1-5; clone size: -; V gene: TRBV12-3/TRBV12-4; CDR3 protein: CASSSALTQHF; CDR3 DNA: TGTGCCAGCAGTTCAGCCCTGACTCAGCATTTT
D gene: TRBD2; J gene: TRBJ2-7; clone size: few; V gene: TRBV6-5; CDR3 protein: CASRTSGGSYEQYF; CDR3 DNA: TGTGCCAGCAGAACTAGCGGGGGGTCGTACGAGCAGTACTTC
D gene: -; J gene: TRBJ1-2; clone size: -; V gene: TRBV27; CDR3 protein: CASSRSGIGYTF; CDR3 DNA: TGTGCCAGCAGTCGATCGGGGATCGGCTACACCTTC
D gene: -; J gene: TRBJ1-5; clone size: -; V gene: TRBV2; CDR3 protein: CASSEASNQPQHF; CDR3 DNA: TGTGCCAGCAGTGAAGCCTCTAATCAGCCCCAGCATTTT
D gene: TRBD2; J gene: TRBJ2-1; clone size: -; V gene: TRBV7-2; CDR3 protein: CASLTSGGASNEQFF; CDR3 DNA: TGTGCCAGCTTGACTAGCGGGGGGGCCTCCAATGAGCAGTTCTTC
D gene: TRBD1; J gene: TRBJ1-2; clone size: -; V gene: TRBV28; CDR3 protein: CASSPRTGFSGYTF; CDR3 DNA: TGTGCCAGCAGTCCCCGGACAGGGTTTTCGGGCTACACCTTC
D gene: -; J gene: TRBJ1-5; clone size: -; V gene: TRBV5-1; CDR3 protein: CASSLTSGGNQPQHF; CDR3 DNA: TGCGCCAGCAGCTTGACATCGGGGGGCAATCAGCCCCAGCATTTT
D gene: -; J gene: TRBJ2-2; clone size: -; V gene: TRBV19; CDR3 protein: CASQGPRGATGELFF; CDR3 DNA: TGTGCCAGCCAGGGGCCCCGGGGGGCAACCGGGGAGCTGTTTTTT
D gene: -; J gene: TRBJ1-1; clone size: -; V gene: TRBV2; CDR3 protein: CASSARREGTEAFF; CDR3 DNA: TGTGCCAGCAGCGCACGGCGGGAAGGCACTGAAGCTTTCTTT
D gene: -; J gene: TRBJ1-6; clone size: -; V gene: TRBV19; CDR3 protein: CASRENNSPLHF; CDR3 DNA: TGTGCCAGTCGGGAAAATAATTCACCCCTCCACTTT
D gene: TRBD2; J gene: TRBJ2-5; clone size: -; V gene: TRBV7-9; CDR3 protein: CASSPLTSGGRETQYF; CDR3 DNA: TGTGCCAGCAGCCCCCTGACTAGCGGGGGGCGAGAGACCCAGTACTTC
D gene: -; J gene: TRBJ1-5; clone size: -; V gene: TRBV5-1; CDR3 protein: CASSLGGGGDQPQHF; CDR3 DNA: TGCGCCAGCAGCTTGGGCGGTGGGGGCGACCAGCCCCAGCATTTT
D gene: -; J gene: TRBJ2-2; clone size: -; V gene: TRBV20-1; CDR3 protein: CSAIEGAGTGELFF; CDR3 DNA: TGCAGTGCTATTGAGGGTGCGGGCACCGGGGAGCTGTTTTTT